This is a list of T cell receptor beta chains from one sample in a study of T cells in Graves' hyperthyroidism and ophthalmopathy. TCRdb fed the multiplex PCR reads into MiXCR, producing one record per CDR3 protein. The sample includes hundreds of thousands of distinct CDR3 sequences, 13% to 15% of them seen just once. Source material: blood. The receptors were gathered from a woman between 18 and 29 years old with Graves' hyperthyroidism. Each CDR3 is given without its conserved first and last residue. Fields, in order: J gene, V gene, CDR3 protein.

j_gene: TRBJ2-1; v_gene: TRBV7-9; CDR3aa: ASSETSGRGGEQF
j_gene: TRBJ1-1; v_gene: TRBV28; CDR3aa: ASSLSMMNTEAF
j_gene: TRBJ1-4; v_gene: TRBV2; CDR3aa: ASLGGVATNEKLF
j_gene: TRBJ2-1; v_gene: TRBV2; CDR3aa: ASSDRPREQF
j_gene: TRBJ2-5; v_gene: TRBV7-3; CDR3aa: ASSFGLAGGKETQY
j_gene: TRBJ2-1; v_gene: TRBV20-1; CDR3aa: SARTSGSKAEQF
j_gene: TRBJ1-1; v_gene: TRBV29-1; CDR3aa: SVTGRMNTEAF
j_gene: TRBJ1-1; v_gene: TRBV12-3/TRBV12-4; CDR3aa: ASSRQEGTEAF
j_gene: TRBJ1-1; v_gene: TRBV19; CDR3aa: ASSIWGARGTEAF
j_gene: TRBJ2-1; v_gene: TRBV27; CDR3aa: ASNLGLTNYNEQF
j_gene: TRBJ1-6; v_gene: TRBV14; CDR3aa: ASSQVLPGGSPLH
j_gene: TRBJ1-1; v_gene: TRBV20-1; CDR3aa: SARLTGKEYTEAF
j_gene: TRBJ1-6; v_gene: TRBV7-9; CDR3aa: ASSSGQGNNSPLH
j_gene: TRBJ2-1; v_gene: TRBV7-2; CDR3aa: ASSPGLALYNEQF
j_gene: TRBJ2-3; v_gene: TRBV20-1; CDR3aa: SARMADTQY
j_gene: TRBJ2-7; v_gene: TRBV6-1; CDR3aa: ASSFERTYEQY
j_gene: TRBJ2-7; v_gene: TRBV29-1; CDR3aa: SVASTSGKAEQY
j_gene: TRBJ1-1; v_gene: TRBV12-3/TRBV12-4; CDR3aa: ASSLYTGDRSEAF
j_gene: TRBJ2-3; v_gene: TRBV6-2/TRBV6-3; CDR3aa: ASSWGLAERSTDTQY
j_gene: TRBJ2-1; v_gene: TRBV11-2; CDR3aa: ASSLGSWTSGRASSSYNEQF
j_gene: TRBJ2-7; v_gene: TRBV6-1; CDR3aa: ASRGLGTAYEQY
j_gene: TRBJ2-1; v_gene: TRBV5-8; CDR3aa: ASSAGTSGEF
j_gene: TRBJ2-3; v_gene: TRBV7-2; CDR3aa: ASSTPSGLVDTQY
j_gene: TRBJ2-3; v_gene: TRBV20-1; CDR3aa: SAQDRGRTDTQY
j_gene: TRBJ2-7; v_gene: TRBV10-3; CDR3aa: AIGLAGASGEQY
j_gene: TRBJ1-5; v_gene: TRBV28; CDR3aa: ASRHDRASNQPQH
j_gene: TRBJ2-3; v_gene: TRBV27; CDR3aa: ASSSLLAGGPGDTQY
j_gene: TRBJ2-3; v_gene: TRBV6-1; CDR3aa: ASGGADTQY
j_gene: TRBJ2-2; v_gene: TRBV30; CDR3aa: AWIASGFTGELF
j_gene: TRBJ2-3; v_gene: TRBV11-2; CDR3aa: ASSGGLVYPDTQY
j_gene: TRBJ2-3; v_gene: TRBV7-9; CDR3aa: ASSLVREFRDTQY
j_gene: TRBJ1-2; v_gene: TRBV30; CDR3aa: AWSAGGGNYGYT
j_gene: TRBJ2-3; v_gene: TRBV28; CDR3aa: ASSFRGQGITDTQY
j_gene: TRBJ1-5; v_gene: TRBV3-1; CDR3aa: ASSRRVDGNQPQH
j_gene: TRBJ2-5; v_gene: TRBV5-5; CDR3aa: ASSQIAGVQETQY
j_gene: TRBJ1-2; v_gene: TRBV6-5; CDR3aa: ASSYIAGYGYT
j_gene: TRBJ2-2; v_gene: TRBV29-1; CDR3aa: SVDKGTGELF
j_gene: TRBJ2-3; v_gene: TRBV2; CDR3aa: ASTRDTQY
j_gene: TRBJ2-3; v_gene: TRBV7-8; CDR3aa: ASLASGRIEDTQY
j_gene: TRBJ1-4; v_gene: TRBV6-1; CDR3aa: ASSELGTEEKLF
j_gene: TRBJ2-1; v_gene: TRBV19; CDR3aa: ASLRTSGIREQF
j_gene: TRBJ2-1; v_gene: TRBV11-2; CDR3aa: ASSLTSGTRGSNEQF
j_gene: TRBJ1-5; v_gene: TRBV19; CDR3aa: ASSIDGYGLEGQPQH
j_gene: TRBJ2-7; v_gene: TRBV6-2/TRBV6-3; CDR3aa: ASTNLGAIRGYEQY
j_gene: TRBJ1-4; v_gene: TRBV6-1; CDR3aa: ASSNMGNEKLF